These 9 T cell receptor beta chains were all obtained from the same sample, sequenced in a study of OX40 agonist ivuxolimab in advanced cancers. The protocol used for the library was the immunoSEQ multiplex PCR assay. In its TCRdb copy, this immuneACCESS table keeps in-frame sequences only and misses some clones. Where compared with another copy, unresolved V genes explain less than half of these, and the others have no known cause. The sample records about 55,000 clones, about 80% of which are singletons. The ten largest clones capture under 4.5% of the sample. Sequencing was performed on CD4+ or CD8+ T cells sorted from blood, taken in a trial of the OX40 agonist ivuxolimab. The source is an adult with an advanced solid tumor such as melanoma, head and neck, liver or kidney cancer.

This sequence joins TRBV5-4 and TRBJ1-2, with D tentatively TRBD1 (5 bases). The CDR3 spans 13 residues. The germline V gene has CDR1 SGHNT and CDR2 YYREEE (reference sequence). The V gene lost 4 bases and the J gene lost 7 bases, with 14 bases spanning the gap. CDR3 in DNA: TGTGCCAGCAGCCTCGACAGAATGGGTGGCTACACCTTC. Translation: CASSLDRMGGYTF.

This clone was seen a few times. The chain couples TRBV7-2 to TRBJ1-4; 10 nucleotides line up with TRBD1. The CDR3 covers 15 residues. The germline CDR1 and CDR2 sequences are SGHTA and FQGNSA. With V trimmed by 0 bases and J by 6 bases, 1 base remained unmatched. The CDR3 sequence is CASSLAGTGDEKLFF. The CDR3 DNA sequence: TGTGCCAGCAGCTTAGCCGGGACAGGGGATGAAAAACTGTTTTTT.

This chain uses TRBV5-1 with TRBJ2-3; TRBD1 matches at 7 bases. The J segment lost 6 bases and the V segment lost 4 bases, leaving 8 bases of the junction unmatched. This CDR3 comprises 14 residues. The germline gives CDR1 SGHRS, CDR2 YFSETQ. The CDR3 sequence is CASSPGQNVDTQYF. As DNA, the CDR3 is TGCGCCAGCAGCCCGGGACAGAATGTCGATACGCAGTATTTT.

The sample holds one count of this clone. This rearrangement joins TRBV7-8 to TRBJ1-1; 7 bases match TRBD1. In germline, CDR1 is SGHVS, CDR2 FQNEAQ. Trimming took 4 bases from V and 1 from J; bases not matched to a gene: 6. This CDR3 has 15 residues. In nucleotides, the CDR3 is TGTGCCAGCAGCTCGTCCCGGGACAGGAACACTGAAGCTTTCTTT. Translating it yields CASSSSRDRNTEAFF.

The CDR3 protein is CASSLSRNSPLHF. The CDR3 DNA sequence: TGTGCCAGCAGCTTATCAAGGAATTCACCCCTCCACTTT. The rearrangement joins TRBV7-2 to TRBJ1-6; the D is unclear. The CDR3 is 13 amino acids. V was pared by 2 bases and J by 7 bases, with 6 bases between. The V gene's germline CDR1 is SGHTA and CDR2 FQGNSA. Full variable domain (outside the CDR3, taken from reference TRBV7-2 and TRBJ1-6): GAGVSQSPSNKVTEKGKDVELRCDPISGHTALYWYRQSLGQGLEFLIYFQGNSAPDKSGLPSDRFSAERTGGSVSTLTIQRTQQEDSAVYLCASSLSRNSPLHFGNGTRLTVT.

Points on this clone: Sequence at one end of the junction differs from germline and may be a read error. At the DNA level, this CDR3 is encoded by other sequences in the same sample as well. The CDR3: CASSLRPTKAATEAFF. DNA for the CDR3: TGTGCCAGCAGCTTACGCCCGACCAAGGCGGCCACTGAAGCGTTCTTT. The chain recombines TRBV7-8 with TRBJ1-1; no clear D gene. Germline V gene data show CDR1 as SGHVS and CDR2 as FQNEAQ. This CDR3 is 16 amino acids long.

This chain joins TRBV6-5 and TRBJ1-5; 8 bases line up with TRBD1. CDR3 size: 14 residues. CDR1 is MNHEY, CDR2 SVGAGI, per germline. J lost 5 bases, V lost 4 bases, and 4 bases had no gene match. The chain's CDR3 is CASSSRGPDQPQHF. CDR3 nucleotide sequence: TGTGCCAGCAGTTCCAGGGGGCCCGATCAGCCCCAGCATTTT.

A note on this clone: This sample also contains other DNA sequences that code for the same CDR3. CDR3 region: CASSLGESTEAFF. CDR3 in DNA: TGCGCCAGCAGCTTAGGAGAAAGCACTGAAGCTTTCTTT. The V call is TRBV5-1, the J call TRBJ1-1; D not resolved. The germline gives CDR1 SGHRS, CDR2 YFSETQ. V was clipped by 2 bases and J by 4 bases, with 9 bases between them. The CDR3 is made up of 13 amino acids. The entire variable domain, with the rest obtained from reference TRBV5-1 and TRBJ1-1, is as follows: KAGVTQTPRYLIKTRGQQVTLSCSPISGHRSVSWYQQTPGQGLQFLFEYFSETQRNKGNFPGRFSGRQFSNSRSEMNVSTLELGDSALYLCASSLGESTEAFFGQGTRLTVV.

The chain has TRBV14 and TRBJ2-3; D unclear. Trimming removed 0 bases at V and 2 bases at J, with 15 bases between. The CDR3 has 17 amino acids. Germline V lookup: CDR1 SGHDN, CDR2 FVKESK. CDR3 nucleotides: TGTGCCAGCAGCCAAGATTGGGCGAAGATTCTCACAGATACGCAGTATTTT. Amino acid sequence: CASSQDWAKILTDTQYF. Together with reference TRBV14 and TRBJ2-3, the CDR3 gives the full variable domain: EAGVTQFPSHSVIEKGQTVTLRCDPISGHDNLYWYRRVMGKEIKFLLHFVKESKQDESGMPNNRFLAERTGGTYSTLKVQPAELEDSGVYFCASSQDWAKILTDTQYFGPGTRLTVL.